Listed below are T cell receptor beta chains from one sample, sequenced in a study of T cell responses to AZD1222 COVID-19 vaccine. Here immunoSEQ multiplex PCR was the method, and the copy in TCRdb shows in-frame clones only, minus some. The table has some 94,000 clones, 90% to 95% seen once; the top ten hold about 12%. The specimen was peripheral blood, collected on day 0 of AZD1222 vaccination. These receptors originate from an adult in good health. Each CDR3 is given with its conserved first and last residue. D genes are given only for firm matches. Clone size, where shown, is once, few, many, or a class for clones that have expanded.

>.|.|TRBV9|TRBJ1-1
TGTGCCAGCAGCGCCGGGCGCGGGAAGGGGAACACTGAAGCTTTCTTT
CASSAGRGKGNTEAFF
>.|.|TRBV19|TRBJ2-1
TGTGCCAGTACCCTAAGGGGGGGGGCCGTTGAGCAGTTCTTC
CASTLRGGAVEQFF
>TRBD1|.|TRBV3-1/TRBV3-2|TRBJ1-6
TGTGCCAGCAAACAGGGACAGGGGGCCGGTAATTCACCCCTCCACTTT
CASKQGQGAGNSPLHF
>.|.|TRBV19|TRBJ1-2
TGTGCCAGTGGGGCCTACGGCTACACCTTC
CASGAYGYTF
>TRBD1|once|TRBV7-9|TRBJ1-3
TGTGCCAGCACCCCGATTGGCAGGGGGTCCGGAAACACCATATATTTT
CASTPIGRGSGNTIYF
>.|.|TRBV9|TRBJ2-2
TGTGCCAGCAGCGTATACGGGATGAGCACCGGGGAGCTGTTTTTT
CASSVYGMSTGELFF
>TRBD2|.|TRBV6-5|TRBJ2-7
TGTGCCAGCAGGACTAGCGGGGTTTCCTACGAGCAGTACTTC
CASRTSGVSYEQYF
>.|.|TRBV5-1|TRBJ1-1
TGCGCCAGCAGCTTTACAGGCAACGGCGCTGAAGCTTTCTTT
CASSFTGNGAEAFF
>.|.|TRBV30|TRBJ1-1
TGTGCCTGGAGTGGACAAGGATCCCTTCTGCCTGAAGCTTTCTTT
CAWSGQGSLLPEAFF
>TRBD2|.|TRBV10-3|TRBJ2-1
TGTGCCATCAGTGTGGGGACTAGCGGGGGGCACAATGAGCAGTTCTTC
CAISVGTSGGHNEQFF
>TRBD1|.|TRBV7-8|TRBJ1-3
TGTGCCAGCAGCCCCCGGGACAGGGGAGGAGGAAACACCATATATTTT
CASSPRDRGGGNTIYF
>TRBD2|.|TRBV5-4|TRBJ2-7
TGTGCCAGCAGCATGCGGGGACTAGCGGGGGGCCGGGGTTTCAACGAGCAGTACTTC
CASSMRGLAGGRGFNEQYF
>.|.|TRBV14|TRBJ1-1
TGTGCCAGCAGCCAAGCACAGGTCACTGAAGCTTTCTTT
CASSQAQVTEAFF
>.|.|TRBV7-6|TRBJ1-4
TGTGCCAGCAGCTCGGGTCAGGGGACACCCCATGAAAAACTGTTTTTT
CASSSGQGTPHEKLFF
>TRBD2|.|TRBV6-2/TRBV6-3|TRBJ2-2
TGTGCCAGCAGTTCCCGGACTAGCGGGAACACCGGGGAGCTGTTTTTT
CASSSRTSGNTGELFF
>.|once|TRBV12-3/TRBV12-4|TRBJ1-1
TGTGCCAGCAGCTACGGGAGCACTGAAGCTTTCTTT
CASSYGSTEAFF
>.|.|TRBV7-2|TRBJ1-1
TGTGCCAGCGGGGGGACATCGATGGGGACTGAAGCTTTCTTT
CASGGTSMGTEAFF
>.|.|TRBV27|TRBJ1-4
TGTGCCAGCAGTTTAACCCCCCCCTCGGTAGTCGGGCCAAATGAAAAACTGTTTTTT
CASSLTPPSVVGPNEKLFF
>.|.|TRBV3-1/TRBV3-2|TRBJ1-6
TGTGCCAGCAGCCCCGGACCCCTGGGGTCACCCCTCCACTTT
CASSPGPLGSPLHF
>.|.|TRBV7-9|TRBJ1-4
TGTGCCAGCAGCTTAAGTCTCTTAGGGGAAAAACTGTTTTTT
CASSLSLLGEKLFF
>.|once|TRBV5-1|TRBJ1-1
TGCGCCAGCAGCTTGGCAGGGCACAGTGAAGCTTTCTTT
CASSLAGHSEAFF
>.|.|TRBV5-1|TRBJ1-5
TGCGCCAGCAGCTTACAGCCCCAGCATTTT
CASSLQPQHF
>.|once|TRBV24-1|TRBJ2-1
TGTGCCACCAGTGACACAGGGCCCCGCGCGAACAATGAGCAGTTCTTC
CATSDTGPRANNEQFF
>TRBD1|.|TRBV4-1|TRBJ2-7
TGCGCCAGCAGCCAAGATGGACAGGGCTACGAGCAGTACTTC
CASSQDGQGYEQYF
>.|.|TRBV30|TRBJ1-2
TGTGCCTGGAGTGTGGGGAGTGATGGCTACACCTTC
CAWSVGSDGYTF
>.|once|TRBV9|TRBJ2-7
TGTGCCAGCAGCGTCCAAGTGACTGGCGCTCCCTACGAGCAGTACTTC
CASSVQVTGAPYEQYF
>.|.|TRBV19|TRBJ2-2
TGTGCCAGTAGTTTTTGGCCCGGGGAGCTGTTTTTT
CASSFWPGELFF
>.|.|TRBV18|TRBJ1-2
TGTGCCAGCTCACCGGTAACGACCGGCTACACCTTC
CASSPVTTGYTF
>.|.|TRBV7-8|TRBJ2-1
TGTGCCAGCAGCTTAGGAGGGATCGATGAGCAGTTCTTC
CASSLGGIDEQFF
>.|.|TRBV4-1|TRBJ1-2
TGCGCCAGCAGCCAAGATAGGGGCTATGGCTACACCTTC
CASSQDRGYGYTF
>.|.|TRBV29-1|TRBJ2-2
TGCAGCGTTGAGAGGGGGGTCCTCGGGGAGCTGTTTTTT
CSVERGVLGELFF
>.|once|TRBV7-2|TRBJ1-1
TGTGCCAGCAGCCCCTTGGTTGGGGGCACTGAAGCTTTCTTT
CASSPLVGGTEAFF
>TRBD2|.|TRBV29-1|TRBJ2-2
TGCAGCGTCGCTCTTAGCGGGGGGGACACCGGGGAGCTGTTTTTT
CSVALSGGDTGELFF
>.|.|TRBV11-3|TRBJ2-2
TGTGCCAGCAGCTTACGCGGGTTCCCGAACACCGGGGAGCTGTTTTTT
CASSLRGFPNTGELFF
>.|.|TRBV6-1|TRBJ2-1
TGTGCCAGCAGTGAAATAGGCAATGAGCAGTTCTTC
CASSEIGNEQFF
>TRBD1|.|TRBV4-3|TRBJ1-1
TGCGCCAGCAGCCAACTTTCTGGACAGGTCTTGGGCACTGAAGCTTTCTTT
CASSQLSGQVLGTEAFF
>.|.|TRBV12-2|TRBJ2-2
TGTGCAAGTCGCGAAGAAAGGACTAGCGGGATGAGGCCGAACACCGGGGAGCTGTTTTTT
CASREERTSGMRPNTGELFF
>.|once|TRBV5-1|TRBJ2-7
TGCGCCAGCACCCTCTCAGCCAGCTCCTACGAGCAGTACTTC
CASTLSASSYEQYF
>TRBD1|few|TRBV19|TRBJ1-1
TGTGCCAGTAGAAAGACAGGGGCCATGAACACTGAAGCTTTCTTT
CASRKTGAMNTEAFF
>.|.|TRBV27|TRBJ1-2
TGTGCCAGCAGCCCGGGGACCTCCCCGAGCTATGGCTACACCTTC
CASSPGTSPSYGYTF
>.|.|TRBV6-2/TRBV6-3|TRBJ2-1
TGTGCCAGCAGCCAGCGGACAGCCGAGCAGTTCTTC
CASSQRTAEQFF
>TRBD1|.|TRBV7-9|TRBJ1-1
TGTGCCAGCAGCTCGGACAGGTGGAACACTGAAGCTTTCTTT
CASSSDRWNTEAFF
>.|.|TRBV7-9|TRBJ1-5
TGTGCCAGCAGCTTAGTCGGCGCGAATCAGCCCCAGCATTTT
CASSLVGANQPQHF
>.|.|TRBV28|TRBJ1-2
TGTGCCAGCAGTTTAACCGGGAAACCCTATGGCTACACCTTC
CASSLTGKPYGYTF
>.|.|TRBV6-5|TRBJ1-1
TGTGCCAGCAGTTACTCTGAGGCCGGTGAAGCTTTCTTT
CASSYSEAGEAFF
>.|.|TRBV7-8|TRBJ1-2
TGTGCCAGCAGCTTAGTCCAGGATTATGGCTACACCTTC
CASSLVQDYGYTF
>.|.|TRBV18|TRBJ2-5
TGTGCCAGCTCATTAAACAGGGCCAGGGTGTTGGAGACCCAGTACTTC
CASSLNRARVLETQYF
>.|.|TRBV30|TRBJ2-3
TGTGCCTGGAGTGTATCACTTGATACGCAGTATTTT
CAWSVSLDTQYF
>.|.|TRBV2|TRBJ2-5
TGTGCCAGCAGTGCCAGAAGATCCGGGGAGACCCAGTACTTC
CASSARRSGETQYF
>.|.|TRBV4-1|TRBJ2-3
TGCGCCAGCAGCCAAGAGTCCACTGCTAGCACAGATACGCAGTATTTT
CASSQESTASTDTQYF
>.|.|TRBV28|TRBJ2-7
TGTGCCAGCAGCAATAGCGGACCCTACGAGCAGTACTTC
CASSNSGPYEQYF
>TRBD2|.|TRBV7-3|TRBJ2-3
TGTGCCAGCAGCTTAGACGGGACTAGCGGGAATACGCAGTATTTT
CASSLDGTSGNTQYF
>.|.|TRBV5-1|TRBJ1-6
TGCGCCAGCAGCACGACGGCGGGGTCACCCCTCCACTTT
CASSTTAGSPLHF
>TRBD1|.|TRBV11-2|TRBJ2-5
TGTGCCAGCAGTACCGGGACAGGGACGGGGGAGACCCAGTACTTC
CASSTGTGTGETQYF
>.|.|TRBV5-6|TRBJ2-1
TGTGCCAGCAGCTTGCCCAGGGACCCTTTCTACAATGAGCAGTTCTTC
CASSLPRDPFYNEQFF
>.|.|TRBV24-1|TRBJ2-3
TGTGCCACCAGTGACGCGGGACTTAGTACGCAGTATTTT
CATSDAGLSTQYF
>TRBD1|.|TRBV7-2|TRBJ2-3
TGTGCCAGCATCCCCGACAGGGGGACAGATACGCAGTATTTT
CASIPDRGTDTQYF